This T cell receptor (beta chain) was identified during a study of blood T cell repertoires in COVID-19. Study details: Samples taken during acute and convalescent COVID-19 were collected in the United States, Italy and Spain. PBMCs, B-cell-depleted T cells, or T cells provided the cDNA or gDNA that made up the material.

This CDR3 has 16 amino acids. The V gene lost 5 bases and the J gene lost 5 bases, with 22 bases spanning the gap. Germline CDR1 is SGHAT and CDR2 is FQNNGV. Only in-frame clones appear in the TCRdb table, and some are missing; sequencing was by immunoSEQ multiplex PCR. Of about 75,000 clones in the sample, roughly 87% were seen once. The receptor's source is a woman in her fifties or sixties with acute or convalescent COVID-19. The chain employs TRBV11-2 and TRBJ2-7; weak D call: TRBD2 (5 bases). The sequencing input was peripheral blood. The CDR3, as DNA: TGTGCCAGCAGCCCAGACACTACTAGAAATTTTAACGAGCAGTACTTC. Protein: CASSPDTTRNFNEQYF.